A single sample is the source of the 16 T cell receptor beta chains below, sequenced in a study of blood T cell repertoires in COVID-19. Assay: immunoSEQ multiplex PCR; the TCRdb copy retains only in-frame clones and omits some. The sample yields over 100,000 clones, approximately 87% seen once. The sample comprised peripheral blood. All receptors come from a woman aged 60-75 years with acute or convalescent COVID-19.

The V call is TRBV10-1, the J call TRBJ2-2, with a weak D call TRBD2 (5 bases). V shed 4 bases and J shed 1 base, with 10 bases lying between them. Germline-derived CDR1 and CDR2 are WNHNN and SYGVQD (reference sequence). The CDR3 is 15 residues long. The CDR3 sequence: CASSVGSWNTGELFF. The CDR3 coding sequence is TGCGCCAGCAGTGTGGGGAGTTGGAACACCGGGGAGCTGTTTTTT.

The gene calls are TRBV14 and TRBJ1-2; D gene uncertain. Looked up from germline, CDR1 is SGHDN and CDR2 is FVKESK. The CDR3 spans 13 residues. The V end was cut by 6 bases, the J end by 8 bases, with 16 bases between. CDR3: CASSFGPGNGYTF. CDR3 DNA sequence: TGTGCCAGCAGTTTTGGGCCGGGGAACGGCTACACCTTC.

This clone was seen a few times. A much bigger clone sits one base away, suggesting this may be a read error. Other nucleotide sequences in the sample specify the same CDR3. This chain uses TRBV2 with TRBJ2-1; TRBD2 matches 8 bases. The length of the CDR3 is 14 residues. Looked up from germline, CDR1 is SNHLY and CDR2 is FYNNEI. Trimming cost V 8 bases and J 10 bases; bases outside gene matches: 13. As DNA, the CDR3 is TGTGCCAGCTTCGGGGCCGGGGGGGGCTTAGAGCAGTTCTTC. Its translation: CASFGAGGGLEQFF. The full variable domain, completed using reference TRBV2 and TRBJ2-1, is EPEVTQTPSHQVTQMGQEVILRCVPISNHLYFYWYRQILGQKVEFLVSFYNNEISEKSEIFDDQFSVERPDGSNFTLKIRSTKLEDSAMYFCASFGAGGGLEQFFGPGTRLTVL.

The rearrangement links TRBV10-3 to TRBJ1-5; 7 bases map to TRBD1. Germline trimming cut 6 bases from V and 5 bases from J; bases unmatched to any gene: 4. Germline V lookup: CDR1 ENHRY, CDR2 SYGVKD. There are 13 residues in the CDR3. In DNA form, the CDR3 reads TGTGCCATCAGCGCTGGGACAGATCAGCCCCAGCATTTT. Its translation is CAISAGTDQPQHF.

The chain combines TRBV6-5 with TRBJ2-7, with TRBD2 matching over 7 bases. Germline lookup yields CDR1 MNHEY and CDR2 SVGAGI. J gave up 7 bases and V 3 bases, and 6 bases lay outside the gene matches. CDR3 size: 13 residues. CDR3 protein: CASSYGGVSEQYF. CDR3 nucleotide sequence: TGTGCCAGCAGTTATGGGGGGGTGTCGGAGCAGTACTTC.

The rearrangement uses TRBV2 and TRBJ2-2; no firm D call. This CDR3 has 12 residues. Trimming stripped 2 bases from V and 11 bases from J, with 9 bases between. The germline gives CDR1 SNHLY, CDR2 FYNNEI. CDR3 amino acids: CASSESELELFF. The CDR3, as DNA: TGTGCCAGCAGTGAATCCGAGTTAGAGCTGTTTTTT.

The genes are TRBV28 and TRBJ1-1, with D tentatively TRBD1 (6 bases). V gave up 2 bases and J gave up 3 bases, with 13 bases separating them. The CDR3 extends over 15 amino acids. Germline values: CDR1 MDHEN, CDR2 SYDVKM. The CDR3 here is CASSLGGASDTEAFF. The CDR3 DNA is TGTGCCAGCAGTTTAGGGGGGGCTTCCGACACTGAAGCTTTCTTT.

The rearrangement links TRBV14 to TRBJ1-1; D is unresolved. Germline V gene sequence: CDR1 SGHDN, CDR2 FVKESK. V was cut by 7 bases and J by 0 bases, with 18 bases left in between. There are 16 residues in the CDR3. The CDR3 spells CASILGGSPMNTEAFF. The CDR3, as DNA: TGTGCCAGCATCCTTGGAGGCAGCCCCATGAACACTGAAGCTTTCTTT.

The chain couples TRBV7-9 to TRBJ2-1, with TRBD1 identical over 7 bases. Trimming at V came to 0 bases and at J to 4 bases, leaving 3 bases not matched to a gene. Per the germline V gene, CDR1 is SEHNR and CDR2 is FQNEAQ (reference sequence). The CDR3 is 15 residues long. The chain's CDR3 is CASSLAGTEYNEQFF. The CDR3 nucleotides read TGTGCCAGCAGCTTAGCGGGGACAGAATACAATGAGCAGTTCTTC.

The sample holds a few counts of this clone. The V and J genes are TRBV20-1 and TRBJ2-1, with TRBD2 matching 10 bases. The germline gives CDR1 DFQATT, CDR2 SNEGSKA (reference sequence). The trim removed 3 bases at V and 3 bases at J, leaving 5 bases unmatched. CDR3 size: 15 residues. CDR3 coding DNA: TGCAGTGCTAGTGAGAGCGGGAGGGGCTACAATGAGCAGTTCTTC. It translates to CSASESGRGYNEQFF.

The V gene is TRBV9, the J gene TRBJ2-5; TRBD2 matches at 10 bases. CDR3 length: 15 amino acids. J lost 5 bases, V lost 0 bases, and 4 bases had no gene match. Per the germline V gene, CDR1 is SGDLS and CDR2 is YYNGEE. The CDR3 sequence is CASSVGGSGRETQYF. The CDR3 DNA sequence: TGTGCCAGCAGCGTAGGTGGTAGCGGGAGGGAGACCCAGTACTTC.

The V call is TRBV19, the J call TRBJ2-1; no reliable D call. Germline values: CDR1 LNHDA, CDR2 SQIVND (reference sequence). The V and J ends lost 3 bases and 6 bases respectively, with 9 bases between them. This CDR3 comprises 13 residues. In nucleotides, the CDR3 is TGTGCCAGTAGTATTACGCTCAGCAATGAGCAGTTCTTC. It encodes CASSITLSNEQFF.

CDR3 in DNA: TGTGCCAGCAGTGAGATGACTAGCGTTAGAGAGCAGTTCTTC. This gives the protein CASSEMTSVREQFF. This sequence joins TRBV6-1 and TRBJ2-1, with 8 bases aligning to TRBD2. Germline loops: CDR1 MNHNS, CDR2 SASEGT. The CDR3 has 14 residues. The V and J ends lost 3 bases and 10 bases, in that order; junction bases with no gene match: 8.

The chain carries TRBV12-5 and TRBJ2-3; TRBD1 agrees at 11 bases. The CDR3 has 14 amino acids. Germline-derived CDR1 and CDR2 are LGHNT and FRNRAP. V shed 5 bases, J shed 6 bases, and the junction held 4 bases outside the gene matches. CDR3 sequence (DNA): TGTGCTAGTGGTCCGGGACAGGGGGGCGATACGCAGTATTTT. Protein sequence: CASGPGQGGDTQYF.

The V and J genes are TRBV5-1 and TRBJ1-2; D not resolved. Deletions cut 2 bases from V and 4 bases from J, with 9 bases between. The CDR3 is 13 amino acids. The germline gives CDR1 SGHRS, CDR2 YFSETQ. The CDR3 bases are TGCGCCAGCAGCTTCGGTGCAGGCTATGGCTACACCTTC. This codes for CASSFGAGYGYTF.

The CDR3 coding sequence is TGTGCCAGCAGTGATTTCCTCCCAGACACTGGAAACACCATATATTTT. Amino acid sequence: CASSDFLPDTGNTIYF. The rearrangement links TRBV6-1 to TRBJ1-3, with D hard to call. Trimming shortened V by 3 bases and J by 2 bases, and 14 bases separated the two germline ends. The germline V gene encodes CDR1 MNHNS and CDR2 SASEGT. This CDR3 comprises 16 residues.